This record covers a single T cell receptor (beta chain). CDR1 and CDR2 (germline): SGDLS, YYNGEE. V was trimmed by 4 bases and J by 0 bases, leaving 11 bases between them. This CDR3 has 15 residues. The source of the sample is a study of control samples from healthy donors and cancer patients. The table came from immunoSEQ multiplex PCR; TCRdb's copy has only in-frame clones and leaves some out. The sample consists of more than 140,000 clones, 94% of them appearing once. The chain links TRBV9 to TRBJ2-1, with unresolved D. The sequenced material came from blood. This sequence originates from a man in his forties or fifties in good health. CDR3 sequence reads: CASSIMASSYNEQFF. In nucleotides, the CDR3 is TGTGCCAGCAGCATTATGGCGAGCTCCTACAATGAGCAGTTCTTC.